The present TCR beta chain was sequenced within a study of T cell clonotyping in hematopoietic cell transplantation. TCRdb's copy holds only in-frame clones and misses some; the assay was immunoSEQ multiplex PCR. This sample has under 15,000 clones, with around 83% found just once. V lost 5 bases to trimming and J lost 5 bases; unmatched junction nucleotides: 6. Germline CDR1 is SGHTA and CDR2 is FQGNSA. The CDR3 has 15 residues. Specimen: PBMCs, collected 100 days after allogeneic stem cell transplant. The chain has TRBV7-2 and TRBJ1-3; 10 nucleotides match TRBD1. The receptor comes from a female patient in her forties who had an allogeneic stem cell transplant from a related donor, so T cells may come from the graft donor. Some clones in this sample may be carry-over from other donors' samples. The CDR3 DNA is TGTGCCAGCAGCCCCCGGGACAGGGGTAGAAACACCATATATTTT. Translation: CASSPRDRGRNTIYF. The variable domain in full, with the rest retrieved from reference TRBV7-2 and TRBJ1-3, is GAGVSQSPSNKVTEKGKDVELRCDPISGHTALYWYRQSLGQGLEFLIYFQGNSAPDKSGLPSDRFSAERTGGSVSTLTIQRTQQEDSAVYLCASSPRDRGRNTIYFGEGSWLTVV.